The rows below give T cell receptor beta chains drawn from one sample of a study of cytomegalovirus exposure and HLA in healthy donors. Only in-frame clones appear in the TCRdb table, and some are missing; sequencing was by immunoSEQ multiplex PCR. The sample contains about 94,000 clones, around 76% of which appear only once. The sequenced sample was PBMCs. The receptor source for this set is a man aged 35-49 years in good health and CMV-seropositive. Both conserved end residues are part of each CDR3. A D gene is named only where the DNA matches it firmly. Rows give clone size only sometimes, using once, few, many, or a class for an expanded clone.

V	size	D	J	DNA	CDR3
TRBV28	NA	TRBD2	TRBJ2-7	TGTGCCAGCACCCGACTAGCGGGCCTCTACGAGCAGTACTTC	CASTRLAGLYEQYF
TRBV7-3	NA	NA	TRBJ1-2	TGTGCCAGCAGCTTGGGTCCAGGGCATGGCTACACCTTC	CASSLGPGHGYTF
TRBV5-1	NA	TRBD2	TRBJ2-7	TGCGCCAGCAGTGTTAGCGGGGGGCAGCTCTACGAGCAGTACTTC	CASSVSGGQLYEQYF
TRBV27	NA	NA	TRBJ2-7	TGTGCCAGCAGTTTAGGGGGCTCGATAGGCACCTACGAGCAGTACTTC	CASSLGGSIGTYEQYF
TRBV2	NA	TRBD2	TRBJ2-2	TGTGCCAGCAAGGGCCAGCGGGGATACACCGGGGAGCTGTTTTTT	CASKGQRGYTGELFF
TRBV7-9	NA	NA	TRBJ2-1	TGTGCCAGCAGCTTTTCTAGCGTACACTACAATGAGCAGTTCTTC	CASSFSSVHYNEQFF
TRBV2	NA	TRBD2	TRBJ2-3	TGTGCCAGCAGTTCTCGACTAGCGGGCAACACAGATACGCAGTATTTT	CASSSRLAGNTDTQYF
TRBV6-5	once	TRBD1	TRBJ1-6	TGTGCCAGCAGTTACCCTCAGGGACAGGGATCCTCACCCCTCCACTTT	CASSYPQGQGSSPLHF
TRBV27	NA	NA	TRBJ2-7	TGTGCCAGCAGTTTGTCAGGGGCTCCTGCGTACGAGCAGTACTTC	CASSLSGAPAYEQYF
TRBV7-6	NA	NA	TRBJ2-1	TGTGCCAGCAGCTACGAGTTGGACAACAATGAGCAGTTCTTC	CASSYELDNNEQFF
TRBV5-1	NA	NA	TRBJ1-2	TGCGCCAGCAGCTTGGTTGGGGGCGAGTATGGCTACACCTTC	CASSLVGGEYGYTF
TRBV11-2	NA	NA	TRBJ2-5	TGTGCCAGCAGCCCCCGGGACTTGCTGGAGACCCAGTACTTC	CASSPRDLLETQYF
TRBV28	NA	NA	TRBJ1-3	TGTGCCAGCAGTTTAGGACAGGGAAACACCATATATTTT	CASSLGQGNTIYF
TRBV6-8	NA	TRBD1	TRBJ2-1	TGTGCCCCAGACACACCGACGCGATTCCCAAAAAAGGGGGCTAGCTCTACCTACAATGAGCAGTTCTTC	CAPDTPTRFPKKGASSTYNEQFF
TRBV15	few	TRBD1	TRBJ1-4	TGTGCCACTTCCGAACAGGGGGCTGGGGAAAAACTGTTTTTT	CATSEQGAGEKLFF
TRBV5-1	once	TRBD1	TRBJ2-3	TGCGCCAGCAGCCCCGGGACAGGGGGATATACGCAGTATTTT	CASSPGTGGYTQYF
TRBV6-1	NA	TRBD2	TRBJ2-7	TGTGCCAGCAGTGAGTGGGGGGGACCCCCCGAGCAGTACTTC	CASSEWGGPPEQYF
TRBV15	NA	NA	TRBJ1-2	TGTGCCACCAGCAGGCAGGGGATTGACTATGGCTACACCTTC	CATSRQGIDYGYTF
TRBV6-6	NA	TRBD2	TRBJ2-7	TGTGCCAGCAGTTACGGGAGGGGCTACGAGCAGTACTTC	CASSYGRGYEQYF
TRBV19	NA	TRBD1	TRBJ1-1	TGTGCCAGTAGTTGGACAGGCCGCGGGACTGAAGCTTTCTTT	CASSWTGRGTEAFF
TRBV10-3	NA	NA	TRBJ2-7	TGTGCCATCAGTGAGCCGACTAGCTACGAGCAGTACTTC	CAISEPTSYEQYF
TRBV6-5	NA	TRBD2	TRBJ2-5	TGTGCCAGCAGTTACTCCGGGACTACGCAAGAGACCCAGTACTTC	CASSYSGTTQETQYF
TRBV27	NA	TRBD1	TRBJ2-7	TGTGCCAGCGGTGGGGCGGGACAGGGGGCGAGGGAGCAGTACTTC	CASGGAGQGAREQYF
TRBV6-5	NA	TRBD2	TRBJ2-2	TGTGCCAGCAGGGAGGGAGGGCGGAACACCGGGGAGCTGTTTTTT	CASREGGRNTGELFF
TRBV6-1	NA	NA	TRBJ2-1	TGTGCCAGCAGTGACAGGTACAATGAGCAGTTCTTC	CASSDRYNEQFF
TRBV11-3	NA	TRBD1	TRBJ2-7	TGTGCCAGCAGCCGGACAGGGGGGGAGCAGTACTTC	CASSRTGGEQYF
TRBV5-4	NA	TRBD2	TRBJ2-7	TGTGCCAGCAGCTTGGTCGGGAGGGGATACGAGCAGTACTTC	CASSLVGRGYEQYF
TRBV5-6	NA	NA	TRBJ1-6	TGTGCCAGCAGCTTGGGGGGACACCGTGATGGTTCACCCCTCCACTTT	CASSLGGHRDGSPLHF
TRBV4-3	few	TRBD2	TRBJ2-1	TGCGCCAGCAGCCAAGAGGGTGACGGGAGGGGCTCCTACAATGAGCAGTTCTTC	CASSQEGDGRGSYNEQFF
TRBV27	few	NA	TRBJ2-6	TGTGCCAGCAGTCTGGACCGGGGCGTCCTGACTTTC	CASSLDRGVLTF
TRBV4-3	NA	TRBD2	TRBJ2-7	TGCGCCAGCAGCCAAGGGACTAGCGGGGTCTACGAGCAGTACTTC	CASSQGTSGVYEQYF
TRBV28	NA	TRBD1	TRBJ1-1	TGTGCCACCCTCACCCGGACAGGGAACACTGAAGCTTTCTTT	CATLTRTGNTEAFF
TRBV10-1	NA	TRBD2	TRBJ2-7	TGCGCCAGCAGTGAGTCGAAGGGACTACCTTTCTACGAGCAGTACTTC	CASSESKGLPFYEQYF
TRBV9	NA	NA	TRBJ2-7	TGTGCCAGCAGCGTAGCAGACTTGGACGAGCAGTACTTC	CASSVADLDEQYF
TRBV28	NA	NA	TRBJ2-7	TGTGCCAGCAGCCCCAGGAAACACTCCTACGAGCAGTACTTC	CASSPRKHSYEQYF
TRBV10-1	NA	NA	TRBJ2-7	TGCGCCAGCAGTGAAGGGACTCTAAACGAGCAGTACTTC	CASSEGTLNEQYF
TRBV10-2	NA	TRBD1	TRBJ2-7	TGCGCCAGCAGTGAAAGGGACAGGGGATGCGAGCAGTACTTC	CASSERDRGCEQYF
TRBV5-1	NA	TRBD1	TRBJ2-1	TGCGCCAGCAGCTTTTATGACAGGGGGTTTTTGAATGAGCAGTTCTTC	CASSFYDRGFLNEQFF
TRBV28	few	NA	TRBJ1-4	TGTGCCAGCAGTTTAACGGACTCTAATGAAAAACTGTTTTTT	CASSLTDSNEKLFF
TRBV27	NA	TRBD1	TRBJ1-1	TGTGCCAGCAGGCTCCCATCAGGGGGCCGAACTGAAGCTTTCTTT	CASRLPSGGRTEAFF
TRBV18	NA	NA	TRBJ1-3	TGTGCCAGCTCACCCCCCCCCGGTTCCTCTGGAAACACCATATATTTT	CASSPPPGSSGNTIYF
TRBV18	NA	NA	TRBJ1-2	TGTGCCAGCTCACGCCCACAGGGTGGCTACACCTTC	CASSRPQGGYTF
TRBV5-1	NA	TRBD2	TRBJ2-3	TGCGCCAGCAGCTTCCTAGCGGGGGGGCCGGGCACAGATACGCAGTATTTT	CASSFLAGGPGTDTQYF
TRBV7-9	NA	TRBD1	TRBJ2-7	TGTGCCAGCAGCTTACACGACAGGGAGAACGAGCAGTACTTC	CASSLHDRENEQYF
TRBV4-1	NA	NA	TRBJ2-5	TGCGCCAGCCGACACCACCGTGAAGAGACCCAGTACTTC	CASRHHREETQYF
TRBV13	NA	TRBD2	TRBJ2-5	TGTGCCAGCAGCTTAAGTGGGTCGGGGGGGCAGGAGACCCAGTACTTC	CASSLSGSGGQETQYF
TRBV6-6	NA	NA	TRBJ1-2	TGTGCCGCGCAAGGTGGCGGAAACTATGGCTACACCTTC	CAAQGGGNYGYTF
TRBV7-6	NA	TRBD2	TRBJ2-3	TGTGCCAGCAGCCCCACTAGCGGGAGTTGGACAGATACGCAGTATTTT	CASSPTSGSWTDTQYF
TRBV28	NA	NA	TRBJ1-5	TGTCTTACGGGAACCCCTGATGAGCAGCCCCAGCATTTT	CLTGTPDEQPQHF
TRBV6-5	NA	NA	TRBJ2-3	TGTGCCAGCAGCTCGGGGGGCACAGATACGCAGTATTTT	CASSSGGTDTQYF
TRBV9	NA	TRBD2	TRBJ2-3	TGTGCCAGCAGCGTAGGCCTAGCGGATGTCACAGATACGCAGTATTTT	CASSVGLADVTDTQYF
TRBV29-1	NA	NA	TRBJ2-3	TGCAGCGTTGGACAGGGAGGTCGAGCAGATACGCAGTATTTT	CSVGQGGRADTQYF
TRBV10-2	NA	TRBD1	TRBJ1-1	TGCGCCAGCAGTGAGTCGGGAAGGGACAGAGAAGCTTTCTTT	CASSESGRDREAFF
TRBV5-1	NA	TRBD2	TRBJ2-7	TGCGCCAGCTCTCCAATAGCGGGAGGAATCAGCTCCTACGAGCAGTACTTC	CASSPIAGGISSYEQYF